Listed below are T cell receptor beta chains from one sample, sequenced in a study of T cells after yellow fever vaccination. TCRdb independently ran MiXCR on the 5' RACE reads; one entry per CDR3 protein. The table includes 50,000 to 60,000 distinct CDR3 sequences, about 6.6% detected once. This material consisted of CD8+ T cells not binding an NS4B(214-222) dextramer, sorted from PBMCs, taken more than 35 days after the first yellow fever vaccination. Receptors originate from a man younger than 30 who received the YFV17D yellow fever vaccine. CDR3s include the opening cysteine and the closing phenylalanine or tryptophan. The D gene is left open where the match is weak. A row's size may be missing; if present it is once, few, many or a size class.

TRBV3-1	NA	15	NA	TRBJ1-2	TGTGCCAGCAGCCCCGGACTTTTTGGAACCTATGGCTACACCTTC	CASSPGLFGTYGYTF
TRBV4-1	many	15	TRBD1	TRBJ1-6	TGCGCCAGCAGCCTTCAGGACAGGGATAATTCACCCCTCCACTTT	CASSLQDRDNSPLHF
TRBV7-3	few	15	TRBD2	TRBJ2-1	TGTGCCAGCAGCTTAGGGCTAGCGGACTACAATGAGCAGTTCTTC	CASSLGLADYNEQFF
TRBV27	NA	19	TRBD1	TRBJ1-2	TGTGCCAGCAGTTCGGCGGGGACAGGGGGCGACACCACTAACTATGGCTACACCTTC	CASSSAGTGGDTTNYGYTF
TRBV10-3	NA	15	NA	TRBJ1-2	TGTGCCATCAGTGAGTCACAGGAGCTTAACTATGGCTACACCTTC	CAISESQELNYGYTF
TRBV11-2	few	19	TRBD2	TRBJ2-7	TGTGCCAGCAGCTTACGGAGACTAGCGGGGGGCGCATTCTCCTACGAGCAGTACTTC	CASSLRRLAGGAFSYEQYF
TRBV29-1	many	13	TRBD1	TRBJ1-1	TGCAGCGTTGCAGGGGGCTTGATGACTGAAGCTTTCTTT	CSVAGGLMTEAFF
TRBV12-3/TRBV12-4	few	15	NA	TRBJ2-3	TGTGCCAGCAGTCCCCCAACAGCTAGCACAGATACGCAGTATTTT	CASSPPTASTDTQYF
TRBV12-3/TRBV12-4	many	16	TRBD1	TRBJ2-2	TGTGCCAGCAGTTTAGCTGGGACAGGAAACACCGGGGAGCTGTTTTTT	CASSLAGTGNTGELFF
TRBV4-3	NA	14	NA	TRBJ1-1	TGCGCCAGCAGCCAAGACGGGGGCGGCACTGAAGCTTTCTTT	CASSQDGGGTEAFF
TRBV4-2	many	14	NA	TRBJ2-1	TGTGCCAGCAGCCAGGACTTCCCCGTTGGGGAGCAGTTCTTC	CASSQDFPVGEQFF
TRBV7-9	NA	14	NA	TRBJ2-5	TGTGCCAGCAGCCCCGTCGGGCCTGGAGAGACCCAGTACTTC	CASSPVGPGETQYF
TRBV29-1	NA	14	NA	TRBJ1-4	TGCAGCGTTGAAGATGTCGGCCAGAATGAAAAACTGTTTTTT	CSVEDVGQNEKLFF
TRBV7-8	few	15	NA	TRBJ1-1	TGTGCCAGCAGCCCCATGGGTCTGGAGTACACTGAAGCTTTCTTT	CASSPMGLEYTEAFF